This record concerns one T cell receptor (beta chain) sequence. Assay used: immunoSEQ multiplex PCR; TCRdb lists only in-frame clones, some missing. The top ten clones hold about 2.6% of a sample with around 15,000 clones, 93% of them seen once. The data are from a study of T cell changes during pregnancy in multiple sclerosis. Sequenced here: peripheral blood, sampled in the second trimester of pregnancy. The receptor comes from a female donor in good health, enrolled as a control in a pregnancy study.

In nucleotides, the CDR3 is TGTGCCAGCGCTTGGGGCGGGAGGAGCAATGAGCAGTTCTTC. Its protein is CASAWGGRSNEQFF. The rearrangement uses TRBV5-4 and TRBJ2-1; 8 bases map to TRBD2. The CDR3 spans 14 residues. The ends lost 7 bases at V and 6 bases at J; junction bases unmatched: 9. Germline V gene lookup returns CDR1 SGHNT and CDR2 YYREEE (reference sequence).